This T cell receptor (beta chain) was observed in a study of blood T cell repertoires in COVID-19. Study context: Both acute and convalescent COVID-19 samples were obtained from the United States, Italy and Spain.

In germline, CDR1 is MNHNY, CDR2 SVGAGI (reference sequence). This CDR3 comprises 16 residues. J was trimmed by 2 bases and V by 6 bases; bases with no gene match: 5. This clone was seen once. Seattle-derived patients entered the study during active infection and were followed longitudinally. In the study's own analysis: Amplification with reference gene primers provided the estimates of nucleated cell counts. Assay: immunoSEQ multiplex PCR; the TCRdb copy retains only in-frame clones and omits some. V, J and clone size were drawn from that table, and D and trimming were deduced from the DNA. The table has about 430,000 clones, roughly 90% seen once; the top ten hold 0.7% to 1%.

The chain joins TRBV6-6 to TRBJ2-3, with 13 positions matching TRBD2. The clonotype comes from a young man with COVID-19, enrolled during active disease. Sequenced material: peripheral blood. CDR3 bases: TGTGCCAGCAGACGGACTAGCGGGGGTTCCACAGATACGCAGTATTTT. This sequence encodes CASRRTSGGSTDTQYF.